This passage covers 13 T cell receptor beta chains from one sample sequenced in a study of shared clonotypes between healthy human individuals. Using immunoSEQ multiplex PCR, the repertoire was profiled, and TCRdb retains in-frame clones only, with some absent. The repertoire consists of around 2,000,000 clones, with approximately 94% occurring once and the leading ten covering 0.85% to 1.3%. CD8 cells classed as naive were CD45RO-negative and positively selected for CCR7, excluding terminally differentiated effector memory CD45RA+ cells. The material sequenced was naive CD8+ T cells sorted from blood. The receptors were sampled from a man in his late teens or twenties in good health.

The chain links TRBV21-1 to TRBJ2-7. TRBV21-1 is a recognized pseudogene. The CDR3 has 16 residues. CDR3 bases: TGTGCCAGCAGCAAAAGATGTGTCGGGACCGAGTACGAGCAGTACTTC. It codes for CASSKRCVGTEYEQYF.

The chain combines TRBV20-1 with TRBJ1-1; TRBD1 is a possible D gene (5 bases). This CDR3 region has 11 residues. Germline V gives CDR1 DFQATT, CDR2 SNEGSKA (reference sequence). The V gene lost 6 bases and the J gene lost 6 bases, with 11 bases spanning the gap. The CDR3 protein is CSATGAPEAFF. CDR3 bases: TGCAGTGCCACAGGAGCCCCTGAAGCTTTCTTT.

This chain links TRBV28 with TRBJ2-3; TRBD1 matches 7 bases. Germline V gene data show CDR1 as MDHEN and CDR2 as SYDVKM. The CDR3 runs to 12 residues. The junction had 0 bases not matched to a gene; V was cut back by 8 bases and J by 1 base. CDR3 residues: CASDRGTDTQYF. The CDR3 DNA is TGTGCCAGCGACAGGGGCACAGATACGCAGTATTTT.

Worth noting for this clone: This same CDR3 is encoded by further DNA sequences in the sample. V gene TRBV7-9 combines with J gene TRBJ1-1; D gene unclear. This CDR3 is built from 12 residues. CDR1 is SEHNR and CDR2 is FQNEAQ in the germline V gene (reference sequence). With 3 bases removed from V and 0 bases from J, the gap between germline ends came to 2 bases. The DNA of the CDR3 is TGTGCCAGCAGCTTCCTGAACACTGAAGCTTTCTTT. It is translated as CASSFLNTEAFF. The entire variable domain, with the rest obtained from reference TRBV7-9 and TRBJ1-1, is as follows: DTGVSQNPRHKITKRGQNVTFRCDPISEHNRLYWYRQTLGQGPEFLTYFQNEAQLEKSRLLSDRFSAERPKGSFSTLEIQRTEQGDSAMYLCASSFLNTEAFFGQGTRLTVV.

The V gene is TRBV27, the J gene TRBJ2-4; D gene ambiguous. Trimming cost V 5 bases and J 5 bases, with 16 bases left between them. This CDR3 is built from 15 residues. CDR1 is MNHEY, CDR2 SMNVEV, per germline (reference sequence). This CDR3 reads CASSPIAATQNIQYF. The CDR3 bases are TGTGCCAGCAGTCCGATCGCCGCCACCCAAAACATTCAGTACTTC.

The chain joins TRBV9 to TRBJ2-7, with TRBD1 matching 7 bases. Germline-derived CDR1 and CDR2 are SGDLS and YYNGEE. The V gene end was trimmed by 4 bases and the J gene end by 1 base; junction bases not matched to a gene: 8. This CDR3 has 15 amino acids. CDR3 region: CASSLGPGGSYEQYF. The CDR3 DNA sequence: TGTGCCAGCAGCCTCGGGCCAGGGGGATCCTACGAGCAGTACTTC. The entire variable domain, with the rest obtained from reference TRBV9 and TRBJ2-7, is as follows: DSGVTQTPKHLITATGQRVTLRCSPRSGDLSVYWYQQSLDQGLQFLIQYYNGEERAKGNILERFSAQQFPDLHSELNLSSLELGDSALYFCASSLGPGGSYEQYFGPGTRLTVT.

The rearrangement links TRBV18 to TRBJ1-2, with 7 positions matching TRBD1. CDR1 KGHSH and CDR2 LQKENI come from the germline V gene. The CDR3 length is 15 residues. V lost 1 base, J lost 6 bases, and 8 bases stayed unmatched. Written as DNA, the CDR3 is TGTGCCAGCTCACCACGAGAACAGGGGAGGCATGGCTACACCTTC. Its translation: CASSPREQGRHGYTF.

The genes are TRBV11-2 and TRBJ2-5; 7 nucleotides agree with TRBD1. Germline CDR1 and CDR2: SGHAT and FQNNGV. The CDR3 contains 15 residues. The V and J ends lost 5 bases and 5 bases, in that order; junction bases with no gene match: 11. The CDR3 bases are TGTGCCAGCAGCCTGCCGGGACAGCAAGACGAGACCCAGTACTTC. This encodes CASSLPGQQDETQYF.

V and J are TRBV9 and TRBJ1-5, with D possibly TRBD1 on 5 matching bases. CDR3 length: 14 residues. Germline CDR1 reads SGDLS; CDR2 reads YYNGEE. Trimming pared 0 bases from V and 6 bases from J, leaving 10 bases between. CDR3 coding DNA: TGTGCCAGCAGCGTAGGGGGAGGGACTCAGCCCCAGCATTTT. It specifies CASSVGGGTQPQHF. Complete variable domain (other parts from reference TRBV9 and TRBJ1-5): DSGVTQTPKHLITATGQRVTLRCSPRSGDLSVYWYQQSLDQGLQFLIQYYNGEERAKGNILERFSAQQFPDLHSELNLSSLELGDSALYFCASSVGGGTQPQHFGDGTRLSIL.

The chain joins TRBV4-3 to TRBJ1-4; possibly TRBD1 for D (5 bases). Germline CDR1 LGHNA, CDR2 YSLEER. The V end was cut by 1 base, the J end by 7 bases, with 22 bases between. The CDR3 loop spans 18 amino acids. The CDR3 nucleotides read TGCGCCAGCAGCCAAGTACTTTACCCGGGACTAAAGGGTGAAAAACTGTTTTTT. This translates into CASSQVLYPGLKGEKLFF.

The chain recombines TRBV4-3 with TRBJ1-2; a weak D match, TRBD1 (5 bases). The germline V gene encodes CDR1 LGHNA and CDR2 YSLEER. Trimming removed 5 bases from V and 5 bases from J, with 12 bases in between. This CDR3 is built from 13 residues. The CDR3 region has the DNA TGCGCCAGCAGCAGGGGCAGCGGGTATGGCTACACCTTC. This encodes CASSRGSGYGYTF.

This clone was detected only once. The V and J genes are TRBV28 and TRBJ2-7; tentative D call: TRBD2 (7 bases). The CDR3 is made up of 16 amino acids. Per the germline V gene, CDR1 is MDHEN and CDR2 is SYDVKM. Between the trimmed V and J ends, which lost 2 bases and 4 bases, there was a span of 18 bases. CDR3 amino acids: CASSLQQGGGRYEQYF. The CDR3 DNA sequence: TGTGCCAGCAGTTTACAACAGGGAGGGGGAAGGTACGAGCAGTACTTC.

The gene calls are TRBV7-9 and TRBJ2-2; D gene uncertain. Germline CDR1 reads SEHNR; CDR2 reads FQNEAQ (reference sequence). The CDR3 is 14 residues long. V dropped 0 bases and J dropped 8 bases, with 10 bases sitting between them. Here the CDR3 DNA reads TGTGCCAGCAGCTTAGCGTATGCGGCGGGGGAGCTGTTTTTT. This sequence encodes CASSLAYAAGELFF.